The subject of this entry is one TCR beta chain. The antigen remains undetermined. These data are taken from a study of T cell responses to AZD1222 COVID-19 vaccine. Study results and caveats: Mostly white British, mostly female donors; authors suggested clonal diversity may be underestimated. Nearly half of spike-specific TCRs reportedly go after variant regions that carry no mutations. Just 5 to 7 people given AZD1222 tested seropositive at baseline. Samples come after the peak T cell response, not at day 14.

With V trimmed by 5 bases and J by 6 bases, 2 bases remained unmatched. CDR1 SGHNT and CDR2 YENEEA come from the germline V gene. The CDR3 runs to 13 residues. TCRdb keeps only in-frame clones here, not all; method: immunoSEQ multiplex PCR. This sample has 200,000 to 250,000 clones, with 90% to 95% found just once. The source was peripheral blood, collected on day 0 of MenACWY control vaccination. The TCR was taken from an adult in good health. This chain joins TRBV11-3 and TRBJ2-2; 8 bases agree with TRBD1. CDR3 amino acids: CASSGQGSGELFF. CDR3 coding DNA: TGTGCCAGCAGCGGACAGGGATCCGGGGAGCTGTTTTTT.